This T cell receptor (beta chain) was found in a study of blood T cell repertoires in COVID-19. CDR1 and CDR2 from the germline V gene are KGHSY and FQNENV. Trimming took 4 bases from V and 1 from J, leaving 7 bases between them. CDR3 size: 13 residues. Clones were read by immunoSEQ multiplex PCR, and TCRdb kept only the in-frame ones, dropping some. The data hold around 200,000 clones, with around 84% observed a single time. Assignment of participants to cohorts was predicated upon participant-reported clinical history. The chain uses TRBV16 and TRBJ1-1, with no clear D. The TCR comes from a woman in her twenties or thirties who had recovered from COVID-19. Sample: PBMCs or T cells enriched from blood (not recorded which). The CDR3 region is CASSRQQNTEAFF. The CDR3 coding sequence is TGTGCCAGCAGCCGACAACAGAACACTGAAGCTTTCTTT.